The 12 T cell receptor beta chains below were found in one sample sequenced in a study of T cells after yellow fever vaccination. TCRdb fed the 5' RACE reads into MiXCR, producing one record per CDR3 protein. This table holds around 310,000 distinct CDR3 sequences, 8.7% found once. Sample: PBMCs, taken on the day of the first yellow fever vaccination. These receptors came from a man aged 18 to 29 who received the YFV17D yellow fever vaccine.

The V gene is TRBV7-2, the J gene TRBJ2-3, with no clear D. Germline CDR1 and CDR2: SGHTA and FQGNSA. Trimming pared 8 bases from V and 0 bases from J, leaving 9 bases between. The CDR3 is 13 residues long. CDR3 in DNA: TGTGCCAGCGTGCAGGCGAGCACAGATACGCAGTATTTT. Encoded protein: CASVQASTDTQYF.

The chain uses TRBV19 and TRBJ2-4, with 9 bases identical to TRBD1. Germline V CDR1 and CDR2: LNHDA, SQIVND (reference sequence). The CDR3 consists of 16 residues. Trimming removed 6 bases from V and 8 bases from J; junction bases left unmatched: 14. CDR3 in amino acids: CASRTGTGSRGDIQYF. CDR3 nucleotide sequence: TGTGCCAGTAGGACCGGGACAGGGAGTCGTGGGGACATTCAGTACTTC.

The chain links TRBV28 to TRBJ1-4; D gene unclear. Deletions cut 6 bases from V and 8 bases from J, with 10 bases between. The CDR3 has 12 amino acids. In germline, CDR1 is MDHEN, CDR2 SYDVKM. The CDR3 protein is CASSLVQEKLFF. The CDR3 region has the DNA TGTGCCAGCAGCCTAGTCCAAGAAAAACTGTTTTTT.

This clonotype was counted between two and nine times. The chain joins TRBV6-5 to TRBJ1-1; no firm D call. The length of the CDR3 is 14 residues. V was shortened by 4 bases and J by 5 bases, with 14 bases between the two germline ends. Germline lookup yields CDR1 MNHEY and CDR2 SVGAGI. CDR3 sequence: CASSFTSAVTEAFF. Written as DNA, the CDR3 is TGTGCCAGCAGTTTCACCTCCGCGGTAACTGAAGCTTTCTTT.

This chain connects TRBV5-4 to TRBJ1-2; no reliable D call. Germline values: CDR1 SGHNT, CDR2 YYREEE (reference sequence). V was clipped by 4 bases and J by 7 bases, with 17 bases between them. This CDR3 is built from 14 residues. Written as DNA, the CDR3 is TGTGCCAGCAGCCCCCCGCCCGGCTTGGGTGGCTACACCTTC. Its protein is CASSPPPGLGGYTF.

This clonotype occurred a few times. The chain links TRBV7-8 to TRBJ2-2; 9 bases agree with TRBD1. The CDR3 sequence is 17 residues long. V lost 1 base, J lost 3 bases, and 6 bases stayed unmatched. CDR1 and CDR2 (germline): SGHVS, FQNEAQ. Here the CDR3 DNA reads TGTGCCAGCAGCTTAGTTGTACAGGGGGCCTACACCGGGGAGCTGTTTTTT. Translating it yields CASSLVVQGAYTGELFF.

The V call is TRBV7-9, the J call TRBJ2-7; 10 bases match TRBD1. This CDR3 region has 14 residues. Germline V gives CDR1 SEHNR, CDR2 FQNEAQ (reference sequence). V was pared by 7 bases and J by 0 bases, with 3 bases of the junction left unmatched. CDR3 region: CASNGQGGSYEQYF. The CDR3 bases are TGTGCCAGCAACGGACAGGGGGGCTCCTACGAGCAGTACTTC.

This clonotype appeared a few times. An end of the junction differs from the germline gene, which may be a read error. The genes are TRBV7-7 and TRBJ2-3, with D unresolved. The germline CDR1 and CDR2 sequences are SSHAT and FNYEAQ (reference sequence). CDR3 length: 16 amino acids. CDR3 nucleotides: TGTGCTAGCAGCTTAGGAGCCGGGCTGGGATTGGATACGCAGTATTTT. As protein: CASSLGAGLGLDTQYF.

The V and J genes are TRBV30 and TRBJ1-1, with D possibly being TRBD1 (6 bases). There are 14 residues in the CDR3. V lost 2 bases to trimming and J lost 10 bases, with 20 bases between them. The germline V gene has CDR1 GTSNPN and CDR2 SVGIG (reference sequence). The CDR3 bases are TGTGCCTGGAGTACCGGGACACAAGTCGCTGGAGCTTTCTTT. Translation: CAWSTGTQVAGAFF.

This clonotype has at least ten counts. V usage is TRBV3-1 and J usage is TRBJ1-5; TRBD1 matches at 7 bases. The CDR3 sequence is 15 residues long. Germline lookup yields CDR1 LGHDT and CDR2 YNNKEL (reference sequence). J gave up 7 bases and V 0 bases, and 6 bases lay outside the gene matches. CDR3 loop: CASSQDVTGAQPQHF. In nucleotides, the CDR3 is TGTGCCAGCAGCCAAGATGTAACAGGGGCCCAGCCCCAGCATTTT.

This rearrangement joins TRBV5-6 to TRBJ2-5, with D uncertain. The CDR3 sequence is 13 residues long. Per germline, CDR1 SGHDT and CDR2 YYEEEE. V was shortened by 2 bases and J by 5 bases, with 10 bases between the two germline ends. Here the CDR3 DNA reads TGTGCCAGCAGCTTCCGTGCTGGTGAGACCCAGTACTTC. Translated, it gives CASSFRAGETQYF.

This clonotype came up a few times. The gene calls are TRBV7-2 and TRBJ2-1; no definite D call. Trimming pared 4 bases from V and 6 bases from J, leaving 10 bases between. This CDR3 has 13 amino acids. Per the germline V gene, CDR1 is SGHTA and CDR2 is FQGNSA. This chain's CDR3 is CASSSANPNEQFF. DNA for the CDR3: TGTGCCAGCAGCTCCGCAAACCCCAATGAGCAGTTCTTC.